The clone carrying this T cell receptor (beta chain) appeared many times. Its antigen is still unknown. Profiling of TCR beta VDJ combinations and CDR3 sequences used genomic DNA as template. One entry per CDR3 protein results from TCRdb running MiXCR on the reads. The table lists about 180,000 distinct CDR3 sequences, about 50% of them singletons. Germline loops: CDR1 SGHRS, CDR2 YFSETQ. The CDR3 is 18 residues long. Trimming at V came to 0 bases and at J to 2 bases, leaving 6 bases not matched to a gene. This specimen comes from a study of CD8+CD57+ T cells in acquired aplastic anemia. The study, taken as a whole, reports: Sharing between patients and controls was observed for around 27 CD8+ CDR3 sequences.

Patients selected for sequencing had displayed CD8+CD57+ cell expansion by flow cytometry. This receptor was taken from a human donor with aplastic anemia. Specimen: sorted CD4+, CD8+, or CD8+CD57+ T cells (not recorded which) from PBMCs. The rearrangement links TRBV5-1 to TRBJ2-7, with 15 bases fitting TRBD2. The CDR3 loop is CASSLGLGTSGGTYEQYF. Written as DNA, the CDR3 is TGCGCCAGCAGCTTGGGGCTCGGGACTAGCGGGGGGACCTACGAGCAGTACTTC.